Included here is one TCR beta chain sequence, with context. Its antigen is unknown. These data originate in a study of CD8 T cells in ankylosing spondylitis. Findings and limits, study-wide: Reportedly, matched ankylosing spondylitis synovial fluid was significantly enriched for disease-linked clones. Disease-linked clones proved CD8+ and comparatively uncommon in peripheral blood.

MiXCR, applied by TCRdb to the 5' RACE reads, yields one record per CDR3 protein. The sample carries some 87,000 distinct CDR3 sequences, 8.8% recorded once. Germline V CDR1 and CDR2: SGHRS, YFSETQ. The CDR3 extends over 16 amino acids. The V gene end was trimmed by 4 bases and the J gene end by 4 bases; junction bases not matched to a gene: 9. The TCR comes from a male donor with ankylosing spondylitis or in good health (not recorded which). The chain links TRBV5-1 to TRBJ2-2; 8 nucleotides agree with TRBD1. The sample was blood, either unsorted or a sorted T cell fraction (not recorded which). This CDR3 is CASSRDRFGSTGELFF. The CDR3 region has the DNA TGCGCCAGCAGCCGGGACAGGTTTGGGAGCACCGGGGAGCTGTTTTTT.